Listed below are T cell receptor beta chains from one sample, sequenced in a study of cytomegalovirus exposure and HLA in healthy donors. Clones were sequenced by immunoSEQ multiplex PCR, and TCRdb holds only the in-frame ones, with some missing. The sample holds roughly 250,000 clones, roughly four fifths seen once. The sequenced material came from PBMCs. These receptors were collected from a woman aged 40 to 50 in good health and CMV-seropositive. Both conserved end residues are part of each CDR3. D genes are given only for firm matches. For some rows the clone size is stated as once, few or many, or as a class when expanded; others skip it.

d_gene	v_gene	abundance	j_gene	CDR3aa	CDR3nt
NA	TRBV5-1	NA	TRBJ1-1	CASSLVGYTEAFF	TGCGCCAGCAGCTTGGTGGGCTATACTGAAGCTTTCTTT
TRBD2	TRBV11-2	NA	TRBJ2-7	CASSPWTSGSLNEQYF	TGTGCCAGCAGCCCCTGGACTAGCGGGAGTTTAAACGAGCAGTACTTC
NA	TRBV9	NA	TRBJ2-4	CASSVEPGNIQYF	TGTGCCAGCAGCGTAGAGCCGGGGAACATTCAGTACTTC
TRBD2	TRBV15	NA	TRBJ2-1	CATSRGGLAGVGSYNEQFF	TGTGCCACCAGCAGAGGAGGACTAGCGGGAGTGGGCTCCTACAATGAGCAGTTCTTC
TRBD2	TRBV2	NA	TRBJ2-5	CASSEARGGLAAETQYF	TGTGCCAGCAGTGAAGCGAGAGGTGGACTAGCGGCAGAGACCCAGTACTTC
TRBD2	TRBV7-2	NA	TRBJ2-7	CASSFTSGRNEQYF	TGTGCCAGCAGCTTTACTAGCGGGAGGAACGAGCAGTACTTC
NA	TRBV18	NA	TRBJ2-7	CASSPPLSTGEQYF	TGTGCCAGCTCACCTCCCCTGTCGACAGGCGAGCAGTACTTC
NA	TRBV4-1	NA	TRBJ2-1	CASSQDGQTGANEQFF	TGCGCCAGCAGCCAAGATGGACAGACCGGGGCCAATGAGCAGTTCTTC
TRBD1	TRBV11-2	few	TRBJ1-4	CASTGTGREKLFF	TGTGCCAGTACCGGGACAGGGCGGGAAAAACTGTTTTTT
NA	TRBV30	NA	TRBJ1-1	CAWEQENTEAFF	TGTGCCTGGGAACAGGAAAACACTGAAGCTTTCTTT
NA	TRBV28	NA	TRBJ1-2	CASRRGGGNYGYTF	TGTGCCAGCAGGAGGGGGGGAGGGAACTATGGCTACACCTTC
NA	TRBV5-6	NA	TRBJ2-3	CASSWRDRWTDTQYF	TGTGCCAGCAGCTGGAGGGACAGATGGACAGATACGCAGTATTTT
NA	TRBV5-5	few	TRBJ2-5	CASSLIGASSQETQYF	TGTGCCAGCAGCTTGATTGGGGCCAGCTCTCAAGAGACCCAGTACTTC
TRBD2	TRBV19	NA	TRBJ2-1	CASSDGTTREQFF	TGTGCCAGTAGTGACGGGACTACTCGTGAGCAGTTCTTC
TRBD2	TRBV27	NA	TRBJ2-6	CASSLLSVLAGGRSGANVLTF	TGTGCCAGCAGTTTATTAAGCGTTCTAGCGGGAGGCAGGTCTGGGGCCAACGTCCTGACTTTC
TRBD2	TRBV10-3	NA	TRBJ2-1	CASRPGLVNEQFF	TGTGCCAGCAGACCGGGACTAGTGAATGAGCAGTTCTTC
TRBD2	TRBV4-2	NA	TRBJ2-7	CASSQGVSGIGYEQYF	TGTGCCAGCAGCCAAGGGGTTAGCGGGATAGGCTACGAGCAGTACTTC
NA	TRBV4-1	NA	TRBJ1-4	CASSQGWGGTATNEKLFF	TGCGCCAGCAGCCAAGGTTGGGGGGGGACCGCAACTAATGAAAAACTGTTTTTT
TRBD1	TRBV27	few	TRBJ2-5	CASSQQVQGSETQYF	TGTGCCAGCAGTCAACAGGTACAGGGGTCGGAGACCCAGTACTTC
TRBD1	TRBV7-9	NA	TRBJ2-7	CSSSLQGSSEQYF	TGTTCCAGCAGCTTACAGGGGTCCAGCGAGCAGTACTTC
NA	TRBV29-1	NA	TRBJ2-7	CSVESQGRHEQYF	TGCAGCGTTGAGTCCCAGGGTCGGCACGAGCAGTACTTC
NA	TRBV7-3	NA	TRBJ2-3	CASSLSSEQGRDTQYF	TGTGCCAGCAGCTTATCCTCCGAACAGGGTCGAGATACGCAGTATTTT
NA	TRBV29-1	NA	TRBJ1-1	CSVGTVGTEAFF	TGCAGCGTTGGGACAGTGGGCACTGAAGCTTTCTTT
TRBD1	TRBV15	few	TRBJ2-7	CATSRGTGTGFREQYF	TGTGCCACCAGCAGAGGCACCGGGACAGGGTTTAGGGAGCAGTACTTC
TRBD1	TRBV2	NA	TRBJ1-6	CASMVGTVNSPLHF	TGTGCCAGCATGGTTGGGACAGTTAATTCACCCCTCCACTTT
NA	TRBV30	NA	TRBJ1-2	CAWSGDGQGSANYGYTF	TGTGCCTGGAGCGGAGACGGGCAGGGGTCAGCTAACTATGGCTACACCTTC
NA	TRBV10-3	few	TRBJ2-7	CAISPGTKYEQYF	TGTGCCATCAGCCCCGGGACAAAATACGAGCAGTACTTC
TRBD2	TRBV19	NA	TRBJ2-3	CASRRTSVSTDTQYF	TGTGCCAGTAGAAGGACTAGCGTAAGCACAGATACGCAGTATTTT
NA	TRBV5-4	NA	TRBJ2-7	CASSYPRGYEQYF	TGTGCCAGCAGCTACCCACGGGGCTACGAGCAGTACTTC
NA	TRBV5-8	once	TRBJ1-5	CASSLVGGSNQPQHF	TGTGCCAGCAGCTTGGTAGGGGGAAGCAATCAGCCCCAGCATTTT
TRBD1	TRBV27	NA	TRBJ1-1	CASSSGQVLWAEAFF	TGTGCCAGCAGTTCGGGACAGGTCCTATGGGCTGAAGCTTTCTTT
TRBD1	TRBV30	NA	TRBJ2-1	CAWSGTGGREGHSSYNEQFF	TGTGCCTGGAGTGGGACAGGGGGACGGGAGGGCCACAGCTCCTACAATGAGCAGTTCTTC
TRBD1	TRBV5-8	NA	TRBJ1-3	CASRYGTATGNTIYF	TGTGCCAGCAGATACGGGACAGCAACTGGAAACACCATATATTTT
TRBD1	TRBV29-1	NA	TRBJ1-4	CSVGQGLGEKLFF	TGCAGCGTTGGACAGGGGCTTGGTGAAAAACTGTTTTTT
NA	TRBV28	NA	TRBJ1-2	CASSLLNYGYTF	TGTGCCAGCAGCCTTCTCAACTATGGCTACACCTTC
TRBD1	TRBV6-5	NA	TRBJ1-2	CASSYTWTGDYGYTF	TGTGCCAGCAGTTACACCTGGACAGGGGACTATGGCTACACCTTC
NA	TRBV6-5	NA	TRBJ2-5	CATKLLGGPETQYF	TGTGCCACCAAGTTACTAGGGGGTCCGGAGACCCAGTACTTC
TRBD2	TRBV23-1	NA	TRBJ2-7	CASSPEVGREAGEQYF	TGCGCCAGCAGTCCCGAGGTCGGGCGGGAGGCGGGCGAGCAGTACTTC
TRBD1	TRBV27	NA	TRBJ1-4	CASRFAQGAGNEKLFF	TGTGCCAGCAGGTTTGCCCAGGGGGCAGGTAATGAAAAACTGTTTTTT
TRBD2	TRBV11-2	NA	TRBJ2-1	CASSAPGLAFNEQFF	TGTGCCAGCAGCGCTCCGGGACTAGCGTTTAATGAGCAGTTCTTC